The TCR beta chain described here comes from a study of T-cell memory formation after mild COVID-19. The wider study: TCR clusters mostly belonged to single donors. Study-level points and caveats: CD4+ contracting clones lay mainly in CM and EM, CD8+ ones in EMRA. What remained unconfirmed was the SARS-CoV-2 specificity of second-wave clones peaking on day 37.

TCRdb passed the 5' RACE reads through MiXCR, listing each CDR3 protein once. The sample includes 120,000 to 150,000 distinct CDR3 sequences, more than 13% of them seen just once. The germline gives CDR1 SGHRS, CDR2 YFSETQ. CDR3 size: 17 residues. V dropped 1 base and J dropped 0 bases, with 11 bases sitting between them. In this sample, this clonotype turned up a few times. Its specificity is not known. The sequencing sample was made of PBMCs or a T cell subset sorted from them (not recorded which). The V call is TRBV5-1, the J call TRBJ1-6, with no clear D. This receptor was identified in an adult woman who had mild COVID-19 (a few samples of this study predate the infection). Cell type and time point are not known. Here the CDR3 reads CASSLSGESSYNSPLHF. CDR3 in DNA: TGCGCCAGCAGCTTGAGTGGGGAGAGCTCCTATAATTCACCCCTCCACTTT.